This T cell receptor (beta chain) was recovered during a study of monozygotic twins with inflammatory bowel disease. TCRdb reanalyzed the 5' RACE reads, giving one entry per CDR3 protein sequence and no DNA. The sample table includes a few hundred thousand distinct CDR3 sequences. The CDR3 totals 16 residues. Germline lookup yields CDR1 MNHNS and CDR2 SASEGT. This chain uses TRBV6-1 with TRBJ2-1; TCRdb picks TRBD2, but there is no DNA to check that call. This TCR was sampled from a human donor with ulcerative colitis or Crohn's disease, or a healthy co-twin of an affected twin (not recorded which). The sequenced sample consisted of blood. The CDR3 is CASRAYLELANNEQFF.